Listed here is a single T cell receptor beta chain. This entry is derived from a study of T cells expressing NK-cell markers. TCRdb re-called the 5' RACE reads and catalogs CDR3 proteins one per entry, DNA excluded. This sample's clone table lists approximately 550,000 distinct CDR3 sequences. This receptor was obtained from a young man in good health. Sequences were obtained from blood T cells: a sorted CD56 or NKG2C T cell subset, CD4+ or CD8+ T cells, or bulk PBMC T cells (not recorded which).

CDR3 region: CASSPRQGGSPLHF. The chain joins TRBV6-1 to TRBJ1-6; the D call of TRBD1 rests on TCRdb alone, since no DNA is present to check it. The CDR3 runs to 14 residues. Germline V gives CDR1 MNHNS, CDR2 SASEGT.